One TCR beta chain is described in this entry. The antigen remains undetermined. These data belong to a study of cytomegalovirus exposure and HLA in healthy donors. TCRdb's table, derived via immunoSEQ multiplex PCR, lists solely in-frame clones and lacks some. Of under 85,000 clones listed, 85% to 95% are singletons. Germline V CDR1 and CDR2: SGHKS, YYEKEE (reference sequence). V was pared by 3 bases and J by 0 bases, with 7 bases of the junction left unmatched. This CDR3 comprises 16 residues. Study findings and constraints: Both high specificity and high sensitivity reportedly marked the classifier's diagnosis of cytomegalovirus status. There were some public TCRs occurring in many donors, but most TCR sequences were rare.

The source is a man between 18 and 35 years old in good health and CMV-seropositive. Sample: PBMCs. The gene calls are TRBV5-5 and TRBJ2-7; 9 bases line up with TRBD1. DNA of the CDR3: TGTGCCAGCAGCTGGCTGGGACAGGGCATCTCCTACGAGCAGTACTTC. Translating it yields CASSWLGQGISYEQYF. Full variable domain (missing parts from reference TRBV5-5 and TRBJ2-7): DAGVTQSPTHLIKTRGQQVTLRCSPISGHKSVSWYQQVLGQGPQFIFQYYEKEERGRGNFPDRFSARQFPNYSSELNVNALLLGDSALYLCASSWLGQGISYEQYFGPGTRLTVT.